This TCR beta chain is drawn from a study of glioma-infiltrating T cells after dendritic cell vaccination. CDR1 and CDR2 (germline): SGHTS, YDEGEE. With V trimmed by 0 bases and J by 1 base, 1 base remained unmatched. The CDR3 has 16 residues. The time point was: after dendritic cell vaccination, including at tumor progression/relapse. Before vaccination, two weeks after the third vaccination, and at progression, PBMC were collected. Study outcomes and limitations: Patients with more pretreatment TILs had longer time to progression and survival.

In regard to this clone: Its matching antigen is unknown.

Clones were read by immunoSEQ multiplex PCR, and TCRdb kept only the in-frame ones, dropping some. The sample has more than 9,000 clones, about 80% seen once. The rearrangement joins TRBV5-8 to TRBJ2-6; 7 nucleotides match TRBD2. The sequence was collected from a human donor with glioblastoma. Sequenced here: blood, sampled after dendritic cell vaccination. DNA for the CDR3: TGTGCCAGCAGCTTGGTCGGGGGGTCTGGGGCCAACGTCCTGACTTTC. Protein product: CASSLVGGSGANVLTF.